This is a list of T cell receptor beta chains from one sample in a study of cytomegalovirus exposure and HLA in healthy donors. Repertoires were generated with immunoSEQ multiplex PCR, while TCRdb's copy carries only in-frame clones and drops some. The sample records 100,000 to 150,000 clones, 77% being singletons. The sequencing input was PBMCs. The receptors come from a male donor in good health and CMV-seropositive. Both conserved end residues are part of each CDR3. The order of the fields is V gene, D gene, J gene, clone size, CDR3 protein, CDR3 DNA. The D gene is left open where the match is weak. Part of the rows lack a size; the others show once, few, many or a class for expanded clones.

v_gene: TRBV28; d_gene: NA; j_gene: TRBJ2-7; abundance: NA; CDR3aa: CASRGVWAGSYEQYF; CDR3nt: TGTGCCAGCAGGGGCGTGTGGGCTGGCTCCTACGAGCAGTACTTC
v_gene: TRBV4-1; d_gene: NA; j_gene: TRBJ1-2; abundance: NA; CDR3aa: CASSQAALGGYTF; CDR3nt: TGCGCCAGCAGCCAGGCGGCATTAGGAGGCTACACCTTC
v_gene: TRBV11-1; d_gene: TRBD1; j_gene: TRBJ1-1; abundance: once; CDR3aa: CASRGTGLSTEAFF; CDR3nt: TGTGCCAGCAGGGGGACAGGGCTGAGTACTGAAGCTTTCTTT
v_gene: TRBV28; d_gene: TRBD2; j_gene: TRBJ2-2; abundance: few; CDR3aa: CASRRGGVGELFF; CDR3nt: TGTGCCAGCAGACGGGGGGGGGTCGGGGAGCTGTTTTTT
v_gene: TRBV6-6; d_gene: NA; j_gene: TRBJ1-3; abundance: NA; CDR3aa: CASSLSRGSGNTIYF; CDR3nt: TGTGCCAGCAGCCTTTCGAGGGGGTCTGGAAACACCATATATTTT
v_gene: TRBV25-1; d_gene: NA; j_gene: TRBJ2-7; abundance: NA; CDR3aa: CASSDRTAYEQYF; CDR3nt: TGTGCCAGCAGTGATCGGACTGCATACGAGCAGTACTTC
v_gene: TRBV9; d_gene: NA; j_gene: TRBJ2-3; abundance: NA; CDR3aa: CASSVGGTGGTDTQYF; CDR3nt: TGTGCCAGCAGCGTAGGGGGAACAGGCGGCACAGATACGCAGTATTTT
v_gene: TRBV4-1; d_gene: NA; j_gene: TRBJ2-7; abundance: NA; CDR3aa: CASSQLWAGEQYF; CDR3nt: TGCGCCAGCAGCCAATTATGGGCGGGCGAGCAGTACTTC
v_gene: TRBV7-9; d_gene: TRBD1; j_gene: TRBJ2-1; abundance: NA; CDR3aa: CASSFGTGGGDEQFF; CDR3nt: TGTGCCAGCAGCTTCGGGACAGGGGGCGGCGATGAGCAGTTCTTC
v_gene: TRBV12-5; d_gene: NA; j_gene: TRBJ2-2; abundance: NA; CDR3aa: CASGSNINLARNTGELFF; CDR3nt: TGTGCTAGTGGTAGTAACATCAACCTGGCACGGAACACCGGGGAGCTGTTTTTT
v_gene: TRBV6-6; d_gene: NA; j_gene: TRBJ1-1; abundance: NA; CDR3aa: CASHGGRNTEAFF; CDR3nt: TGTGCCTCCCATGGGGGGAGAAACACTGAAGCTTTCTTT
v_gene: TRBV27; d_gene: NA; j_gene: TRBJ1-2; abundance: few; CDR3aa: CASSLRGGYGYTF; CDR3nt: TGTGCCAGCAGTTTGAGGGGGGGCTATGGCTACACCTTC
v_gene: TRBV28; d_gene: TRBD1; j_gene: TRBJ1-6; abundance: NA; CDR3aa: CASSLEDRENSPLHF; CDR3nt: TGTGCCAGCAGTTTGGAGGACAGGGAGAATTCACCCCTCCACTTT
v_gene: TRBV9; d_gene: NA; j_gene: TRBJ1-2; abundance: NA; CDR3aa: CASSVVLGSDSNYGYTF; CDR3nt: TGTGCCAGCAGCGTAGTGCTAGGATCCGACAGCAACTATGGCTACACCTTC
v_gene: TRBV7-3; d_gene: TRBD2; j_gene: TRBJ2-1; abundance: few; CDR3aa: CASSYLTSGSYNEQFF; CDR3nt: TGTGCCAGCAGCTACCTGACTAGCGGGAGCTACAATGAGCAGTTCTTC
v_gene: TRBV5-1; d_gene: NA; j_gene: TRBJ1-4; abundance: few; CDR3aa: CASSMPGATNEKLFF; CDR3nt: TGCGCCAGCAGCATGCCGGGAGCAACTAATGAAAAACTGTTTTTT
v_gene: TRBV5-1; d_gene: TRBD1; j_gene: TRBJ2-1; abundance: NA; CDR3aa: CASSGGQGLNEQFF; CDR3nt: TGCGCCAGCAGCGGGGGACAGGGGCTCAATGAGCAGTTCTTC
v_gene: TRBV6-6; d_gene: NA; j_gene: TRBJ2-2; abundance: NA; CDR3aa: CASSYPPEGTGELFF; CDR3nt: TGTGCCAGCAGTTATCCTCCGGAGGGTACCGGGGAGCTGTTTTTT
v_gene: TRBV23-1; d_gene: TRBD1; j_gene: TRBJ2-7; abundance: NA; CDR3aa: CASTRQGAKIGEQYF; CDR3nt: TGCGCCAGCACCCGACAGGGGGCGAAGATTGGCGAGCAGTACTTC
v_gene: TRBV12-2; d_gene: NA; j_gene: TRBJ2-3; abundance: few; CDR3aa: CASRLESARATDTQYF; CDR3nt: TGTGCAAGTCGCTTAGAAAGCGCCAGAGCCACAGATACGCAGTATTTT
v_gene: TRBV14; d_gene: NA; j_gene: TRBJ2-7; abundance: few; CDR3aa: CASSPINGEQYF; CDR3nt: TGTGCCAGCAGCCCCATAAACGGCGAGCAGTACTTC
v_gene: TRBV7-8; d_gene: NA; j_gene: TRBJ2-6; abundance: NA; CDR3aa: CASSFQPGSSSGANGLTF; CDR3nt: TGTGCCAGCAGCTTCCAGCCTGGCAGCAGCTCTGGGGCCAACGGCCTGACTTTC
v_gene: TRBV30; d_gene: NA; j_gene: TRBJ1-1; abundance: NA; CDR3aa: CAWPGRDTEAFF; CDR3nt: TGTGCCTGGCCGGGCAGGGACACTGAAGCTTTCTTT
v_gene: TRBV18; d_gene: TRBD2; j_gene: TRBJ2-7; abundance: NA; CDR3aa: CASSPHAGGDEQYF; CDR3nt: TGTGCCAGCTCACCTCACGCGGGAGGCGACGAGCAGTACTTC
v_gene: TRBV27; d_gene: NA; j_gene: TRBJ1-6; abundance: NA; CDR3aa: CASSLFRDSPLHF; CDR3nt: TGTGCCAGCAGTTTATTCCGGGATTCACCCCTCCACTTT
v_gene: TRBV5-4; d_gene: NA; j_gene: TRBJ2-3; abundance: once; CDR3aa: CASSSDNSDTQYF; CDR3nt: TGTGCCAGCAGCTCCGACAACTCAGATACGCAGTATTTT
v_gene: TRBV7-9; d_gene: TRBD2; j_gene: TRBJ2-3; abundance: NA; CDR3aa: CSSKVLIWLADDTQYF; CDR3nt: TGTTCCAGCAAGGTCCTGATCTGGCTAGCGGACGATACGCAGTATTTT
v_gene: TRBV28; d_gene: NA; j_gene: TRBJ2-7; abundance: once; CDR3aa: CASSPDKGRSSYEQYF; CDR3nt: TGTGCCAGCAGTCCAGACAAGGGGAGGAGCTCCTACGAGCAGTACTTC
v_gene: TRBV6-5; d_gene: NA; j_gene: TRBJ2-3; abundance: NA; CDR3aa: CASTPSRSRDTQYF; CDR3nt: TGTGCCAGCACTCCCTCGCGATCTAGAGATACGCAGTATTTT
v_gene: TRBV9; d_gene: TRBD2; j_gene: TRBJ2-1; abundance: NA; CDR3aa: CASSVGSAGGQNEQFF; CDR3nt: TGTGCCAGCAGCGTAGGGTCAGCGGGAGGGCAGAATGAGCAGTTCTTC
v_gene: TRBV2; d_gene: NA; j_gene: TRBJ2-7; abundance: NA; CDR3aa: CASSALQGPHEQYF; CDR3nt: TGTGCCAGCAGTGCCCTTCAGGGGCCACACGAGCAGTACTTC
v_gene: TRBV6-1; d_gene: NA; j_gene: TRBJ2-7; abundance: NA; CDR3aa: CASSLRQSYEQYF; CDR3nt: TGTGCCAGCAGTTTACGACAGTCCTACGAGCAGTACTTC
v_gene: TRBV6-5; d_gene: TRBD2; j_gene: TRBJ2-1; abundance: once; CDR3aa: CASSTSGGADNEQFF; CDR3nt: TGTGCCAGCAGTACCAGCGGGGGGGCCGATAATGAGCAGTTCTTC
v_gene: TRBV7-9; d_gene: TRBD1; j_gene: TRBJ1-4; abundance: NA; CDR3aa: CASSPLGQGNEKLFF; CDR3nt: TGTGCCAGCAGCCCCCTCGGACAGGGTAATGAAAAACTGTTTTTT
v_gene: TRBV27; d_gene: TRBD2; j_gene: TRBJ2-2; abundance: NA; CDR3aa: CASSLRGFGEGTGELFF; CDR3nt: TGTGCCAGCAGTTTAAGGGGTTTTGGGGAGGGAACCGGGGAGCTGTTTTTT
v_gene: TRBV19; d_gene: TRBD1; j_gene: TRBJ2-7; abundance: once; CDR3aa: CASSRPGTGSYEQYF; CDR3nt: TGTGCCAGTAGTAGACCCGGGACAGGGTCCTACGAGCAGTACTTC
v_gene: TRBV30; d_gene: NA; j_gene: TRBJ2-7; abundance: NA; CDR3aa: CAWSQALQGYEQYF; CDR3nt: TGTGCCTGGAGTCAGGCCCTTCAGGGCTACGAGCAGTACTTC